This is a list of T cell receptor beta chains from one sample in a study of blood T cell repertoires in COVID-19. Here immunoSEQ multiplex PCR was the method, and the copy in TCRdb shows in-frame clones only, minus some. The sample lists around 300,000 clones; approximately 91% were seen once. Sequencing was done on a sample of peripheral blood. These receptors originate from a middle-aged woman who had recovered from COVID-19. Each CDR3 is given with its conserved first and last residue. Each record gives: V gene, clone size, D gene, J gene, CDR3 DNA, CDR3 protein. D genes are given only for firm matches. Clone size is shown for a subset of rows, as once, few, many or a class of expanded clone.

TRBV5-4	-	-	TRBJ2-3	TGTGCCAGCAGCTCGAGCGGGTTGTGGACAGATACGCAGTATTTT	CASSSSGLWTDTQYF
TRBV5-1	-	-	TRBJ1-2	TGCGCCAGCAGTCGACCCTCGGGGGGTTCGGATGGCTACACCTTC	CASSRPSGGSDGYTF
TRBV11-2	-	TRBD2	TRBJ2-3	TGTGCCAGCAGCTTGATACCCCTAGGGGCGGGAGATACAGATACGCAGTATTTT	CASSLIPLGAGDTDTQYF
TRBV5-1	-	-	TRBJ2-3	TGCGCCAGCAGCTTGGCTCTCCTCTCAGCGGCTAGCACAGATACGCAGTATTTT	CASSLALLSAASTDTQYF
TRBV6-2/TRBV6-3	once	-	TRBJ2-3	TGTGCCAGCAGTTATGCCCCTCCGGGAGGCACAGATACGCAGTATTTT	CASSYAPPGGTDTQYF
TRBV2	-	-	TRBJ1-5	TGTGCCAGCAGTGAAGGTCAGAATCAGCCCCAGCATTTT	CASSEGQNQPQHF
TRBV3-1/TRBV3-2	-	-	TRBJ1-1	TGTGCCAGCAGCCAGCCCGACAGAGCGAACACTGAAGCTTTCTTT	CASSQPDRANTEAFF
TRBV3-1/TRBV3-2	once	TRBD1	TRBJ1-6	TGTGCCAGCAGTCGATCACAGGGGGACTCCTATAATTCACCCCTCCACTTT	CASSRSQGDSYNSPLHF
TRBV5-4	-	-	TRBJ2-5	TGTGCCAGCAGCTCGCAGGGGCGGGAGACCCAGTACTTC	CASSSQGRETQYF
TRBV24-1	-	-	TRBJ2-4	TGTGCCACCAGTGAGGCAGGCCTCGCGAACATTCAGTACTTC	CATSEAGLANIQYF
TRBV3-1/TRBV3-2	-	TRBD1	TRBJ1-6	TGTGCCAGCAGCCACGGGACAGGGACCTATAATTCACCCCTCCACTTT	CASSHGTGTYNSPLHF
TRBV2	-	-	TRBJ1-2	TGTGCCAGCAGTGAACAGGGAAGCTATGGCTACACCTTC	CASSEQGSYGYTF
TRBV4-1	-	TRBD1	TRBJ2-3	TGCGCCAGCAGCCAAGTGAGGGGGCGGGCGTCAGATACGCAGTATTTT	CASSQVRGRASDTQYF
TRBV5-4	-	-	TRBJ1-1	TGTGCCAGCAGCTTGGGGACCCAGGGGACTGAAGCTTTCTTT	CASSLGTQGTEAFF
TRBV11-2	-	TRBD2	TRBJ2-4	TGTGCCAGCAGCCCCGTAGCGGGAGGGGGAAACATTCAGTACTTC	CASSPVAGGGNIQYF
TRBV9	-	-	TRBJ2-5	TGTGCCAGCAGCGTAGGTCCCGCCGCGTTCCAAGAGACCCAGTACTTC	CASSVGPAAFQETQYF
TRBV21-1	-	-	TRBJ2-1	TGTGCCAGCAGCAAAGAGGGGCTTAGGGGGTACAATGAGCAGTTCTTC	CASSKEGLRGYNEQFF
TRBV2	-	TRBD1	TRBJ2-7	TGTGCCAGCACCAATAGGACAGGGCTGTTGGGCGAGCAGTACTTC	CASTNRTGLLGEQYF
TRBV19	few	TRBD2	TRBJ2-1	TGTGCCAGCCAAAATTCACTAGCGGGGGAGGGGAATGAGCAGTTCTTC	CASQNSLAGEGNEQFF
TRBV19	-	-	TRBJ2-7	TGTGCCAGTTCGGGGGGCCAAAGTTTCTACGAGCAGTACTTC	CASSGGQSFYEQYF
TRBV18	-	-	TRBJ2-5	TGTGCCAGCTCCCCGGGCGCGGGACAAGAGACCCAGTACTTC	CASSPGAGQETQYF
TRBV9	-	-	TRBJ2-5	TGTGCCAGCAGCATACAGGACGCCCCAGAGACCCAGTACTTC	CASSIQDAPETQYF